Following are 21 T cell receptor beta chains from one sample sequenced in a study of blood T cell repertoires in COVID-19. Sequenced by immunoSEQ multiplex PCR; TCRdb stores in-frame clones only, minus some. The sample yields tens of thousands of clones, 88% seen once. Source material: peripheral blood. These receptors were taken from a human donor in a cohort sampled during active COVID-19.

This chain joins TRBV6-5 and TRBJ1-3; perhaps TRBD1 as D (6 bases). This CDR3 has 13 amino acids. Germline CDR1 reads MNHEY; CDR2 reads SVGAGI. The V gene lost 7 bases and the J gene lost 1 base, with 8 bases spanning the gap. CDR3 nucleotide sequence: TGTGCCAGCACCGGACAGTCTGGAAACACCATATATTTT. Translation: CASTGQSGNTIYF.

J is TRBJ2-1 and V is TRBV27; 15 bases are shared with TRBD2. The trim removed 5 bases at V and 2 bases at J, leaving 7 bases unmatched. The germline V gene encodes CDR1 MNHEY and CDR2 SMNVEV (reference sequence). This CDR3 contains 18 residues. CDR3 sequence: CASSTGTSGGRTYNEQFF. CDR3 bases: TGTGCCAGCAGTACCGGGACTAGCGGGGGGAGGACCTACAATGAGCAGTTCTTC.

The CDR3 loop is CASSSPPGQGVYEQYF. As DNA, the CDR3 is TGTGCCAGCAGTTCTCCTCCCGGACAGGGCGTTTACGAGCAGTACTTC. The rearrangement links TRBV6-5 to TRBJ2-7, with 8 bases lining up with TRBD1. Germline CDR1 MNHEY, CDR2 SVGAGI. The V segment lost 4 bases and the J segment 4 bases; nucleotides outside the gene matches: 12. This CDR3 has 16 amino acids.

V usage is TRBV7-2 and J usage is TRBJ1-6; D perhaps matches TRBD1 (6 bases). Trimming took off 5 bases at V and 6 bases at J, with 11 bases between the two ends. Germline V CDR1 and CDR2: SGHTA, FQGNSA. The CDR3 extends over 14 amino acids. The CDR3, as DNA: TGTGCCAGCAGCCCCGGACAGACTAATTCACCCCTCCACTTT. Its protein is CASSPGQTNSPLHF.

The CDR3 DNA reads as TGTGCCAGCAGTGTAACAGCCTACGAGCAGTACTTC. The encoded protein is CASSVTAYEQYF. V usage is TRBV2 and J usage is TRBJ2-7; the D is unclear. With 4 bases removed from V and 2 bases from J, the gap between germline ends came to 6 bases. This CDR3 has 12 residues. CDR1 is SNHLY, CDR2 FYNNEI, per germline.

CDR3: CASQGSWTDTQYF. The CDR3 bases are TGTGCCAGTCAGGGGTCGTGGACAGATACGCAGTATTTT. The chain employs TRBV7-9 and TRBJ2-3; tentatively, D is TRBD1 (6 bases). Germline V gene lookup returns CDR1 SEHNR and CDR2 FQNEAQ (reference sequence). This CDR3 comprises 13 residues. Deletions cut 9 bases from V and 3 bases from J, with 13 bases between.

The chain is built from TRBV7-2 and TRBJ1-4; 8 nucleotides agree with TRBD1. Unmatched junction bases numbered 6, after V lost 6 bases and J lost 6 bases. CDR3 length equals 14 residues. CDR1 is SGHTA and CDR2 is FQGNSA in the germline V gene. CDR3 region: CASSRDRGDEKLFF. CDR3 sequence (DNA): TGTGCCAGCAGTCGAGACAGGGGAGATGAAAAACTGTTTTTT.

The CDR3 loop is CASSPFRQDSNQPQHF. CDR3 in DNA: TGTGCCAGCAGTCCCTTCCGACAGGATAGCAATCAGCCCCAGCATTTT. The chain couples TRBV27 to TRBJ1-5; D is possibly TRBD1 (6 bases). The CDR3 runs 16 residues. Trimming pared 5 bases from V and 0 bases from J, leaving 14 bases between. Germline V gene lookup returns CDR1 MNHEY and CDR2 SMNVEV (reference sequence).

This CDR3 is CASSSVGGGQGSTEAFF. In DNA form, the CDR3 reads TGTGCCAGCAGCAGCGTAGGAGGGGGACAGGGTAGCACTGAAGCTTTCTTT. The V call is TRBV5-4, the J call TRBJ1-1; TRBD1 agrees at 9 bases. CDR3 size: 17 residues. V gave up 4 bases and J gave up 4 bases; unmatched junction bases: 14. The V gene's germline CDR1 is SGHNT and CDR2 YYREEE (reference sequence).

The chain recombines TRBV6-4 with TRBJ1-6; D is possibly TRBD1 (6 bases). V lost 3 bases and J lost 15, with 24 bases in between. The V gene's germline CDR1 is MRHNA and CDR2 SNTAGT. CDR3 size: 16 residues. CDR3 loop: CASSERGGQGPTHLHF. The CDR3 nucleotides are TGTGCCAGCAGTGAGAGGGGGGGGCAGGGGCCTACTCACCTCCACTTT.

The V call is TRBV4-3, the J call TRBJ2-6; D is ambiguous. CDR3 length equals 15 residues. Trimming left V 4 bases short and J 4 bases short, with 11 bases between. Germline V gives CDR1 LGHNA, CDR2 YSLEER. This chain's CDR3 is CASSLQTSGANVLTF. DNA for the CDR3: TGCGCCAGCAGCCTACAGACCTCCGGGGCCAACGTCCTGACTTTC.

This clone was seen once. This chain connects TRBV10-3 to TRBJ2-7; a weak D match, TRBD2 (7 bases). CDR1 is ENHRY, CDR2 SYGVKD, per germline. This CDR3 has 16 residues. The V end was cut by 4 bases, the J end by 0 bases, with 16 bases between. DNA of the CDR3: TGTGCCATCAGTGCCTGGGGGGGGCGGAGCTCCTACGAGCAGTACTTC. Its translation is CAISAWGGRSSYEQYF.

The chain couples TRBV11-3 to TRBJ2-2; D is possibly TRBD1 (6 bases). The CDR3 extends over 16 amino acids. Trimming removed 6 bases from V and 7 bases from J, with 21 bases in between. CDR1 and CDR2 (germline): SGHNT, YENEEA. DNA of the CDR3: TGTGCCAGCAGTTACAACATGTTGGGGGCCGACGGGGAGCTGTTTTTT. It yields the protein CASSYNMLGADGELFF.

This chain joins TRBV28 and TRBJ1-6; TRBD1 matches at 8 bases. CDR3 size: 15 residues. The germline V gene has CDR1 MDHEN and CDR2 SYDVKM. The J segment lost 7 bases and the V segment lost 3 bases, leaving 5 bases of the junction unmatched. In DNA form, the CDR3 reads TGTGCCAGCAGTTTTTCCAGGGGGCCCAATTCACCCCTCCACTTT. It encodes CASSFSRGPNSPLHF.

V and J are TRBV27 and TRBJ1-5; TRBD1 matches at 7 bases. V trimming: 5 bases; J trimming: 4 bases; junction bases outside the gene matches: 8. The CDR3 contains 15 residues. In germline, CDR1 is MNHEY, CDR2 SMNVEV (reference sequence). The CDR3 is CASSPWDRRNQPQHF. In nucleotides, the CDR3 is TGTGCCAGCAGTCCTTGGGACAGACGAAATCAGCCCCAGCATTTT.

The CDR3 DNA reads TGTGCCAGCAGAGGGGACAGAAGAAATGAAAAACTGTTTTTT. Translating it yields CASRGDRRNEKLFF. This chain uses TRBV6-5 with TRBJ1-4; 7 positions agree with TRBD1. CDR1 is MNHEY, CDR2 SVGAGI, per germline. V gave up 6 bases and J gave up 5 bases; unmatched junction bases: 6. There are 14 residues in the CDR3.

This chain joins TRBV5-6 and TRBJ2-5; 7 nucleotides agree with TRBD1. V lost 4 bases, J lost 2 bases, and 8 bases stayed unmatched. The germline V gene encodes CDR1 SGHDT and CDR2 YYEEEE. The CDR3 consists of 15 residues. DNA of the CDR3: TGTGCCAGCAGCCCCGGACAGGTGATTCAAGAGACCCAGTACTTC. The encoded protein is CASSPGQVIQETQYF.

The V and J genes are TRBV2 and TRBJ1-2; D ambiguous. The length of the CDR3 is 15 residues. Germline values: CDR1 SNHLY, CDR2 FYNNEI. Trimming removed 4 bases at V and 0 bases at J, with 12 bases between. The CDR3 sequence is CASSGTRGANYGYTF. The CDR3 DNA reads TGTGCCAGCAGTGGAACGCGCGGAGCTAACTATGGCTACACCTTC.

V gene TRBV5-4 combines with J gene TRBJ2-1; 8 bases are shared with TRBD2. With 4 bases clipped from V and 6 bases from J, the junction kept 9 bases outside the gene matches. Germline CDR1 and CDR2: SGHNT and YYREEE (reference sequence). The CDR3 has 15 residues. The CDR3 loop reads CASSLPGLDLNEQFF. The DNA for the CDR3 is TGTGCCAGCAGCCTACCGGGACTAGACCTCAATGAGCAGTTCTTC.

The chain links TRBV27 to TRBJ1-1; TRBD1 matches at 12 bases. J lost 2 bases, V lost 3 bases, and 10 bases had no gene match. This CDR3 is built from 18 residues. Germline lookup yields CDR1 MNHEY and CDR2 SMNVEV (reference sequence). The CDR3 coding sequence is TGTGCCAGCAGTTTCCAATTCCCGGGACAGGGGGCCAACACTGAAGCTTTCTTT. This encodes CASSFQFPGQGANTEAFF.

This clone occurred a few times. This rearrangement joins TRBV23-1 to TRBJ2-3; 8 nucleotides line up with TRBD2. TRBV23-1 is an open reading frame whose function is uncertain. This CDR3 has 17 amino acids. The V segment lost 2 bases and the J segment 2 bases; nucleotides outside the gene matches: 9. This CDR3 is CASSQGLAGPSTDTQYF. The CDR3 DNA is TGCGCCAGCAGTCAAGGGTTAGCGGGGCCATCCACAGATACGCAGTATTTT.